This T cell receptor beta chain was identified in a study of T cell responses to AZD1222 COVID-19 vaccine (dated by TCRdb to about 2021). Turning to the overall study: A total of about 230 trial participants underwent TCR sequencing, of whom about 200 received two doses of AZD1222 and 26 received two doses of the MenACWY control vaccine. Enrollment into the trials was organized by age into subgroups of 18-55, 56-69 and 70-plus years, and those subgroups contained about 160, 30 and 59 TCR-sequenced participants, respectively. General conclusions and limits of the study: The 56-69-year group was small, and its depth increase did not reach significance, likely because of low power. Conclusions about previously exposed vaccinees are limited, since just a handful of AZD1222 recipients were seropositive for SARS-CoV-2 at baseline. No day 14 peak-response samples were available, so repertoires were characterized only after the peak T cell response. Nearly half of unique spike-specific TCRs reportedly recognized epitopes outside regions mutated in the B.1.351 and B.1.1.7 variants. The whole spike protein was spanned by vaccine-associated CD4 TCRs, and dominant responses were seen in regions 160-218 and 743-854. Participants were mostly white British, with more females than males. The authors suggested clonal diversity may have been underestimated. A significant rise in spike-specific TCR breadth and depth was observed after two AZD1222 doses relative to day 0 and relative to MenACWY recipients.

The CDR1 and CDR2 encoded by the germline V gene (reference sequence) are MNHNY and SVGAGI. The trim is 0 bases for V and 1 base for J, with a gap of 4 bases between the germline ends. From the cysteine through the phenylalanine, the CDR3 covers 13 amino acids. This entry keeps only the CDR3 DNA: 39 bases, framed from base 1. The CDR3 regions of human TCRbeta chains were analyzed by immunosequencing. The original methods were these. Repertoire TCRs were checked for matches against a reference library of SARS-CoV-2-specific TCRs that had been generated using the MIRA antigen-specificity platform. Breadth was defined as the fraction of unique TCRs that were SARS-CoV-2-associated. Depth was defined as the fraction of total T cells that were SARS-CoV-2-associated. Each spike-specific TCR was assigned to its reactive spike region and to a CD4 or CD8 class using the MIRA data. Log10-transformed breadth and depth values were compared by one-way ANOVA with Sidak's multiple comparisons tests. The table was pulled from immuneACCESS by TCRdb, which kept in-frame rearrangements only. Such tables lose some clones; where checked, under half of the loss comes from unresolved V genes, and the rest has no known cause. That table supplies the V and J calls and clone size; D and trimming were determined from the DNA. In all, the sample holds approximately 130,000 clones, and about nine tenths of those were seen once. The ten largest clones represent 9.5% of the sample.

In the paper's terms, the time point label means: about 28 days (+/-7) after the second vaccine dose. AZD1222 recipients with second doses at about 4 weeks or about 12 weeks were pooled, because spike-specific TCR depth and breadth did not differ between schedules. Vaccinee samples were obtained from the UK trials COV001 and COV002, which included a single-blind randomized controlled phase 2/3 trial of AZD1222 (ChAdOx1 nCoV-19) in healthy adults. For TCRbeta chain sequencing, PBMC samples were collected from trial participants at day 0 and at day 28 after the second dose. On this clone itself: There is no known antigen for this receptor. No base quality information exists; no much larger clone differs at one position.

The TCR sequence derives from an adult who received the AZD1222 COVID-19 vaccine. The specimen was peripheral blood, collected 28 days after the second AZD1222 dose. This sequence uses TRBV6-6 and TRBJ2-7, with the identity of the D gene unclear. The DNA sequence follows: TGTGCCAGCAGTTACTCCCATTCCTACGAGCAGTACTTC. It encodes CASSYSHSYEQYF.